This TCR beta chain was documented in a study of T-cell reconstitution after alpha-beta-depleted transplantation in children. Study-level points and caveats: In some patients, recipient T cells and intrathymic progenitors surviving conditioning explained high day-60 diversity. At one year after transplant, newly produced T cells mostly accounted for T-cell counts and diversity.

This clonotype has a count of ten or more. Its matching antigen is unknown. There are 13 residues in the CDR3. Trimming at V came to 7 bases and at J to 4 bases, leaving 4 bases not matched to a gene. Preparing the TCRbeta library involved the use of unique molecular identifiers. From the PCR reads, TCRdb called clonotypes with MiXCR, one entry per CDR3 protein. The sample has around 250,000 distinct CDR3 sequences, less than 9% seen once. The chain joins TRBV12-3 or TRBV12-4 to TRBJ2-3; 8 bases match TRBD2. The source of this sequence is a male patient under 18 who had a stem cell transplant for acute lymphoblastic leukemia, so the T cells may come from the graft donor. This specimen consisted of PBMCs, mostly from graft donor cells, obtained 180 days after TCRalphabeta/CD19-depleted stem cell transplant. CDR3 bases: TGTGCCAGCACGTCGCGGGGGGCAGATACGCAGTATTTT. This gives the protein CASTSRGADTQYF.